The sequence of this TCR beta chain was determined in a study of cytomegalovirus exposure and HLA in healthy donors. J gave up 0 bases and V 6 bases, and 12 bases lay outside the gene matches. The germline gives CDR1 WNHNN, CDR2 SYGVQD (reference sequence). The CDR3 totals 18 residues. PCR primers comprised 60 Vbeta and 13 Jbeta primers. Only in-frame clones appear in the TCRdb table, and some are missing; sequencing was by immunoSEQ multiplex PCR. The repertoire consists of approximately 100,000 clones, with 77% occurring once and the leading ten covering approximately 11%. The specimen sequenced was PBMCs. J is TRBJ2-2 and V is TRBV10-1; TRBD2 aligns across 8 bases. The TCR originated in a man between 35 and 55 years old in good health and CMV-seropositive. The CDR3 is CASRGVLAGGTNTGELFF. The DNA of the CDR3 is TGCGCCAGCAGGGGGGTTCTCGCGGGGGGCACGAACACCGGGGAGCTGTTTTTT.